The T cell receptor (beta chain) under discussion was sequenced for a study of early stage breast cancer tumors. Study as a whole: The ER+/PR+/HER2- tumors included eight ductal and a few lobular carcinomas.

V was cut by 4 bases and J by 2 bases, with 4 bases left in between. Germline CDR1 is SGHNT and CDR2 is YYREEE (reference sequence). CDR3 length: 13 amino acids. The table came from immunoSEQ multiplex PCR; TCRdb's copy has only in-frame clones and leaves some out. In the table there are a few thousand clones, 60% to 75% of which are singletons. The chain is built from TRBV5-4 and TRBJ2-6, with D unclear. The clonotype was recovered from a person in their 60s with breast cancer. Input material: breast tumor tissue. This CDR3 is CASSRTGANVLTF. The CDR3 nucleotides are TGTGCCAGCAGCAGGACTGGGGCCAACGTCCTGACTTTC. Full variable domain (missing parts from reference TRBV5-4 and TRBJ2-6): ETGVTQSPTHLIKTRGQQVTLRCSSQSGHNTVSWYQQALGQGPQFIFQYYREEENGRGNFPPRFSGLQFPNYSSELNVNALELDDSALYLCASSRTGANVLTFGAGSRLTVL.